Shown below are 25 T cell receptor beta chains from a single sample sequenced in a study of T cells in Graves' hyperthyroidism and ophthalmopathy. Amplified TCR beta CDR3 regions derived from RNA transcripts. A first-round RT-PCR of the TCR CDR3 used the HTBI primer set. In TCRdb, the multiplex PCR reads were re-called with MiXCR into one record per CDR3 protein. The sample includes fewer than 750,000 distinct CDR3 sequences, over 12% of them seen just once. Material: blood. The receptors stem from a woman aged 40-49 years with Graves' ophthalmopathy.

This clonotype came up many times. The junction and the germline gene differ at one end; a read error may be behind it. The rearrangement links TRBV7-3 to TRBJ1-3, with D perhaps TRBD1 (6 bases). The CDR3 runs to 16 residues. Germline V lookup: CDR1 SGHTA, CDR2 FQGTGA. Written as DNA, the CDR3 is TGTGCCAGCAGCGTAACCGGGGGGGCGCCTGGAAACACCATATATTTT. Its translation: CASSVTGGAPGNTIYF.

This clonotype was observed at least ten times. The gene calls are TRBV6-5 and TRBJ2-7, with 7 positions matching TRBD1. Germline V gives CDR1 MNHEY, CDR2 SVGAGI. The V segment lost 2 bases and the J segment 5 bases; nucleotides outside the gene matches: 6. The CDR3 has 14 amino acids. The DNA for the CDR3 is TGTGCCAGCAGTTACCGGACAGGCCCGAACGAGCAGTACTTC. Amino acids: CASSYRTGPNEQYF.

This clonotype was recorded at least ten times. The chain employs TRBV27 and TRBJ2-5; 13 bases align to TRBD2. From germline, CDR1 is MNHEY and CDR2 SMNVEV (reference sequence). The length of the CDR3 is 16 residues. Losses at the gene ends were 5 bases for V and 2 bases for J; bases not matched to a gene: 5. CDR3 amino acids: CASSTGTSGKQETQYF. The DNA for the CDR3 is TGTGCCAGCAGTACGGGGACTAGCGGGAAACAAGAGACCCAGTACTTC.

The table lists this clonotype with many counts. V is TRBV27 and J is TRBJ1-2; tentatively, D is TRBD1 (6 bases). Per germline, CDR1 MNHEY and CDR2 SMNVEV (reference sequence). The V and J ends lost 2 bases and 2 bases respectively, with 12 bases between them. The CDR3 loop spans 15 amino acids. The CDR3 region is CASSLGTGPNYGYTF. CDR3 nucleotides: TGTGCCAGCAGTTTAGGAACAGGGCCAAACTATGGCTACACCTTC.

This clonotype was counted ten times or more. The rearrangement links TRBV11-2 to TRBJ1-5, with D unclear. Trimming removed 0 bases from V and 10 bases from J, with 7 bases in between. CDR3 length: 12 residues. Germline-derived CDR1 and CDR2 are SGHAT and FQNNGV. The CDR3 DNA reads TGTGCCAGCAGCTTAGAGGCCGGTCCCCAGCATTTT. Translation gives CASSLEAGPQHF.

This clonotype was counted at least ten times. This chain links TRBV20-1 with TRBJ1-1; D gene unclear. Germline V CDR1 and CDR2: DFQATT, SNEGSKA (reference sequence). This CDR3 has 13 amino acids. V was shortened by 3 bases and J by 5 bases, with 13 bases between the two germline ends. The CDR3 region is CSARPGRGTEAFF. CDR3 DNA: TGCAGTGCTAGGCCCGGACGCGGGACTGAAGCTTTCTTT.

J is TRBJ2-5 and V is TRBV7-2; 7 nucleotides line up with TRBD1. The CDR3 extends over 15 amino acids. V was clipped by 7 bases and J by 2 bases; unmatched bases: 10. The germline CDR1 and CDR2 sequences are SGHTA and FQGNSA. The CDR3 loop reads CASTPMGQSQETQYF. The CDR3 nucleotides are TGTGCCAGCACCCCTATGGGACAGTCACAAGAGACCCAGTACTTC.

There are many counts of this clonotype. CDR3 residues: CASSVGEETQYF. As DNA, the CDR3 is TGTGCCAGCAGTGTGGGAGAGGAGACCCAGTACTTC. This rearrangement joins TRBV6-1 to TRBJ2-5; tentatively, D is TRBD2 (5 bases). Trimming took off 4 bases at V and 5 bases at J, with 8 bases between the two ends. The CDR3 consists of 12 residues. Germline-derived CDR1 and CDR2 are MNHNS and SASEGT.

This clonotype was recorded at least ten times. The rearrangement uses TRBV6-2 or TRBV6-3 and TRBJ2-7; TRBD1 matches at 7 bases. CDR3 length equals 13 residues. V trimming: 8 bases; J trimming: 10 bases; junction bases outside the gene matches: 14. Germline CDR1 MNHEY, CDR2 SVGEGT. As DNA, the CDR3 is TGTGCCAGCGGAGAGGACAGGATTCCGCCTCAGTACTTC. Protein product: CASGEDRIPPQYF.

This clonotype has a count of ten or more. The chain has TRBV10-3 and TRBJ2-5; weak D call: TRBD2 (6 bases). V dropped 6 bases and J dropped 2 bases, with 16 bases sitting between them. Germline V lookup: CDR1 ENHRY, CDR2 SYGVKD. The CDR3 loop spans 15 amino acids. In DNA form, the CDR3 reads TGTGCCATCAGGGACTCTCCCCGGGGGCAAGAGACCCAGTACTTC. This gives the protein CAIRDSPRGQETQYF.

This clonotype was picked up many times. The CDR3 protein is CASTKGGTEAFF. For the CDR3, the DNA is TGTGCCAGTACCAAGGGGGGGACTGAAGCTTTCTTT. The chain employs TRBV12-3 or TRBV12-4 and TRBJ1-1; tentatively, D is TRBD1 (6 bases). This CDR3 spans 12 amino acids. V was trimmed by 9 bases and J by 5 bases, leaving 13 bases between them.

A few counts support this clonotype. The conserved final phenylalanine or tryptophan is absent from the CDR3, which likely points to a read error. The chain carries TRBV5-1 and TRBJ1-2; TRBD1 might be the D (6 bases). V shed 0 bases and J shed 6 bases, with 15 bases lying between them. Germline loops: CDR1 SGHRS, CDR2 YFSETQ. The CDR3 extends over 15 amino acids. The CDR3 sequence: CASSLEAQGLDGYTS. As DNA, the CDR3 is TGCGCCAGCAGCTTGGAGGCTCAGGGGTTGGATGGCTACACCTCC.

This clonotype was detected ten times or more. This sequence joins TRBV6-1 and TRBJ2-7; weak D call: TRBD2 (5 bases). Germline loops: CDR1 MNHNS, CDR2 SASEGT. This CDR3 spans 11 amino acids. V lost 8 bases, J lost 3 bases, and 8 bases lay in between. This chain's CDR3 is CASGRLYEQYF. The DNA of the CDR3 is TGTGCCAGCGGGAGACTCTACGAGCAGTACTTC.

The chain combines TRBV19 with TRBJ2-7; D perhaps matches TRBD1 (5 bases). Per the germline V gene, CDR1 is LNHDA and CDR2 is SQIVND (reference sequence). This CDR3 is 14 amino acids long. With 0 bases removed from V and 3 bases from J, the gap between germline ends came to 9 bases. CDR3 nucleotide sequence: TGTGCCAGTAGTATAGATCAGGGATACTACGAGCAGTACTTC. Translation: CASSIDQGYYEQYF.

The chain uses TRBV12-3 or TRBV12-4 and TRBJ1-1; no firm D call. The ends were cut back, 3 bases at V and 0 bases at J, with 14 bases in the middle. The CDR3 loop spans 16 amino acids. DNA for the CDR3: TGTGCCAGCAGTTTGGGCAAAGGACGGATGAACACTGAAGCTTTCTTT. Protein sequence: CASSLGKGRMNTEAFF.

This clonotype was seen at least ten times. In DNA form, the CDR3 reads TGCAGTGCTAGAGCTAGCGGTTCAGGGTTAGGTCAGCCCCAGCATTTT. It yields the protein CSARASGSGLGQPQHF. V gene TRBV20-1 combines with J gene TRBJ1-5; the D gene is possibly TRBD1 (5 bases). The CDR3 length is 16 residues. CDR1 is DFQATT and CDR2 is SNEGSKA in the germline V gene (reference sequence). The ends were cut back, 1 base at V and 6 bases at J, with 19 bases in the middle.

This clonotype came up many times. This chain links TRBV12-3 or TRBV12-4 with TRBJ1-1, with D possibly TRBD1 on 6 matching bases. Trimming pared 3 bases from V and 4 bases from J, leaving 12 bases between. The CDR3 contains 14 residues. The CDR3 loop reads CASSFGGLSTEAFF. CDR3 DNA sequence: TGTGCCAGCAGTTTTGGGGGCTTGAGCACTGAAGCTTTCTTT.

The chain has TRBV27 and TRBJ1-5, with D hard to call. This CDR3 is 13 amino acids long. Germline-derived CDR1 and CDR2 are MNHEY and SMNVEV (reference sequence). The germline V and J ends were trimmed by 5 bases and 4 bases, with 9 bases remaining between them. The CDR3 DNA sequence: TGTGCCAGCAGTGGTCGATTAAATCAGCCCCAGCATTTT. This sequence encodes CASSGRLNQPQHF.

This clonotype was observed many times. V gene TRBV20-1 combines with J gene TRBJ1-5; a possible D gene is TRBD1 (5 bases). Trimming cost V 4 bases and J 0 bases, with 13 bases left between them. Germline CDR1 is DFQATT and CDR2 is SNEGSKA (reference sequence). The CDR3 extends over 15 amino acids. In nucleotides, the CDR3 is TGCAGTGCTATCCCTGGGGGGGATAGCAATCAGCCCCAGCATTTT. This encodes CSAIPGGDSNQPQHF.

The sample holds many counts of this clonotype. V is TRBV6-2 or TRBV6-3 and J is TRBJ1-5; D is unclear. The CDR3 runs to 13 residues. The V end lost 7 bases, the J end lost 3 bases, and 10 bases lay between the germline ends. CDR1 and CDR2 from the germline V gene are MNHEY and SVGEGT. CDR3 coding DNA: TGTGCCAGCATCGGTGGGAACAATCAGCCCCAGCATTTT. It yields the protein CASIGGNNQPQHF.

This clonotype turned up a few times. The CDR3 region is CASQGSFDQPQHF. CDR3 bases: TGTGCCAGCCAGGGCAGCTTCGATCAGCCCCAGCATTTT. The V and J genes are TRBV6-2 or TRBV6-3 and TRBJ1-5, with TRBD1 as a possible D gene (5 bases). Trimming pared 8 bases from V and 5 bases from J, leaving 13 bases between. The CDR3 totals 13 residues. CDR1 is MNHEY, CDR2 SVGEGT, per germline.

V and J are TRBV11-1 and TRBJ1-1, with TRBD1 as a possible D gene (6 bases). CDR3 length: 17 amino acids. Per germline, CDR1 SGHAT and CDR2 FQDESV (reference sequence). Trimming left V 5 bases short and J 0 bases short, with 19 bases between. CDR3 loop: CASSRPLGAGLNTEAFF. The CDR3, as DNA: TGTGCCAGCAGCCGACCTCTGGGGGCCGGACTGAACACTGAAGCTTTCTTT.

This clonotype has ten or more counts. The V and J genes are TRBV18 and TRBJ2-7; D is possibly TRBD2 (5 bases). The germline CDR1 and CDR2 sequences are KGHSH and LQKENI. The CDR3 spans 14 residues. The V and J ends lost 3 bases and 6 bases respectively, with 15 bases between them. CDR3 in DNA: TGTGCCAGCTCACCCTCGACTGGGAGCGGCGAGCAGTACTTC. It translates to CASSPSTGSGEQYF.

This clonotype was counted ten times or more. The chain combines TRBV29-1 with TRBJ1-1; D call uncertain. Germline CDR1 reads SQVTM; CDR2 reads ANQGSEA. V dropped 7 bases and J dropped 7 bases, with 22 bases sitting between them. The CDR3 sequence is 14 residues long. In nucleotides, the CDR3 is TGCAGCGCCGACCGGAGCCATCCCGTGGTTGAAGCTTTCTTT. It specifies CSADRSHPVVEAFF.

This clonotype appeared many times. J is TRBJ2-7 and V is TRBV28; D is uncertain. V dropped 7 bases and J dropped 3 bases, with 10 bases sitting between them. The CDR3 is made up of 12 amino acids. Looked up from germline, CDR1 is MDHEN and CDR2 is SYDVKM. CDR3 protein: CASNVQNYEQYF. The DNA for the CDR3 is TGTGCCAGCAACGTTCAGAACTACGAGCAGTACTTC.